A single sample gave rise to the 8 T cell receptor beta chains below, sequenced in a study of tumor-infiltrating lymphocytes in primary liver carcinoma. Without any cell sorting, roughly 18-34 mg of bulk tissue yielded co-extracted RNA and DNA. cDNA specific to TCR beta was made from 500 ng of total RNA, with a constant-region primer employed for priming. Slightly modified ARM-PCR, run as three nested multiplex PCR rounds, produced the TCR beta libraries. Primers for the first two PCR rounds were TRBV1-TRBV30 forward primers and a C-beta reverse primer (approximately 10 cycles per round). TCRdb recomputed calls from the multiplex PCR reads with MiXCR, one row per CDR3 protein. The profile covers approximately 110,000 distinct CDR3 sequences, with roughly three fifths appearing a single time and 9.3% taken by the ten largest. Specimen: liver tumor tissue from sampling region 1. Documented subset: tumor region T1, superior pole. The receptors shown here come from a woman aged 55-75 years with primary liver carcinoma and hepatitis B virus infection.

Points on this clonotype: Without the conserved terminal phenylalanine or tryptophan, this CDR3 likely stems from a read error. CDR3 loop: CVSSLITLGDTVAFL. In DNA, the CDR3 is TGTGTCAGCAGCTTGATTACTTTGGGTGACACTGTAGCTTTCTTA. V and J are TRBV5-4 and TRBJ1-1; D is unresolved. CDR1 and CDR2 (germline): SGHNT, YYREEE (reference sequence). This CDR3 is built from 15 residues.

This clonotype was recorded many times. The CDR3 sequence: CASSLGQASPLHF. As DNA, the CDR3 is TGTGCCAGCAGTTTAGGACAGGCTTCACCCCTCCACTTT. J is TRBJ1-6 and V is TRBV12-3 or TRBV12-4; the D gene is possibly TRBD1 (6 bases). Trimming shortened V by 1 base and J by 9 bases, and 7 bases separated the two germline ends. This CDR3 has 13 amino acids.

With regard to this clonotype: A read error may be the cause here, since a much bigger clone is one base away. The rearrangement uses TRBV7-9 and TRBJ2-5; D not certain. The CDR3 has 12 residues. Germline CDR1 is SEHNR and CDR2 is FQNEAQ (reference sequence). V gave up 3 bases and J gave up 6 bases, with 8 bases separating them. The CDR3 DNA reads as TGTGCCAGCAGCTTGCCGTGGAAGACCCAGTACTTC. Translation: CASSLPWKTQYF. The whole variable domain, remainder taken from reference TRBV7-9 and TRBJ2-5, is DTGVSQNPRHKITKRGQNVTFRCDPISEHNRLYWYRQTLGQGPEFLTYFQNEAQLEKSRLLSDRFSAERPKGSFSTLEIQRTEQGDSAMYLCASSLPWKTQYFGPGTRLLVL.

A word on this clonotype: This may stem from a read error, because a much larger clone lies one nucleotide away. The chain joins TRBV4-1 to TRBJ1-1; D gene ambiguous. There are 16 residues in the CDR3. In germline, CDR1 is MGHRA, CDR2 YSYEKL. V was pared by 5 bases and J by 1 base, with 17 bases between. The DNA of the CDR3 is TGCGCCAGCAGCTTAGAGAGAGGTCAGCGGAACACTGAAGCTTTCTTT. This translates into CASSLERGQRNTEAFF.

Worth noting for this clonotype: One junction end does not reproduce the germline sequence, and a read error may be involved. This sequence joins TRBV11-2 and TRBJ2-7, with D possibly TRBD1 on 6 matching bases. This CDR3 region has 15 residues. CDR1 is SGHAT, CDR2 FQNNGV, per germline. This chain's CDR3 is CAGSPRGQRSYEKYF. CDR3 nucleotide sequence: TGTGCCGGCAGCCCCCGGGGACAACGATCCTACGAGAAGTACTTC.

To note about this clonotype: A much larger clone differs by one base, so this may be a read error. The gene calls are TRBV29-1 and TRBJ1-2, with a tentative D call TRBD1 (5 bases). V lost 7 bases and J lost 6, with 12 bases in between. The CDR3 has 11 residues. Germline V CDR1 and CDR2: SQVTM, ANQGSEA. CDR3 nucleotides: TGCAGCGCTGCCCAGGGCCATGGCTACACCTTC. Amino acids: CSAAQGHGYTF. The whole variable domain, remainder taken from reference TRBV29-1 and TRBJ1-2, is SAVISQKPSRDICQRGTSLTIQCQVDSQVTMMFWYRQQPGQSLTLIATANQGSEATYESGFVIDKFPISRPNLTFSTLTVSNMSPEDSSIYLCSAAQGHGYTFGSGTRLTVV.

The chain couples TRBV11-3 to TRBJ2-1; D unresolved. CDR1 and CDR2 (germline): SGHNT, YENEEA. Trimming left V 1 base short and J 1 base short, with 14 bases between. CDR3 length: 17 residues. CDR3 region: CASSLGLGRLSYNEQFF. CDR3 nucleotides: TGTGCCAGCAGCTTAGGGTTAGGCAGACTTTCCTACAATGAGCAGTTCTTC.

This clonotype was seen once. A read error is possible here, since a much larger clone lies one base away. V and J are TRBV7-8 and TRBJ2-7; the match to TRBD1 covers 10 bases. Losses at the gene ends were 3 bases for V and 7 bases for J; bases not matched to a gene: 6. CDR3 length: 14 amino acids. Germline assignment: CDR1 SGHVS and CDR2 FQNEAQ. CDR3 sequence: CASSLRQGAREQYF. CDR3 sequence (DNA): TGTGCCAGCAGCTTGCGACAGGGGGCGAGGGAGCAGTACTTC.